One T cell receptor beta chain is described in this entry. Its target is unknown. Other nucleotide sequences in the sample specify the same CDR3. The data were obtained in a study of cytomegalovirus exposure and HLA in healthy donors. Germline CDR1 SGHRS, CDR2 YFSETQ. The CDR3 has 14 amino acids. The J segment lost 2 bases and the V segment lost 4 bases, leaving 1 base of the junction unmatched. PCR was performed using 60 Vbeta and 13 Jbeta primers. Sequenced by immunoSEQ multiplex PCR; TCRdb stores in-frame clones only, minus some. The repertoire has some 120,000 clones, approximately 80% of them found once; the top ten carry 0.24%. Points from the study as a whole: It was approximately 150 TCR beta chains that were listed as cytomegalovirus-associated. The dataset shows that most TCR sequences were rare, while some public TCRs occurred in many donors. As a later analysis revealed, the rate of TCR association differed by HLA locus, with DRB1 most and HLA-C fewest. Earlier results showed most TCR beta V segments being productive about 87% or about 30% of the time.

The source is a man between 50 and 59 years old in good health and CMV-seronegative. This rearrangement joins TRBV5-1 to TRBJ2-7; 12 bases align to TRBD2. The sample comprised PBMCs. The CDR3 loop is CASSLAGGPYEQYF. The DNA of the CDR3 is TGCGCCAGCAGCCTAGCGGGAGGGCCCTACGAGCAGTACTTC. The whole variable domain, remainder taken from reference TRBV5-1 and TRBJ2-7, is KAGVTQTPRYLIKTRGQQVTLSCSPISGHRSVSWYQQTPGQGLQFLFEYFSETQRNKGNFPGRFSGRQFSNSRSEMNVSTLELGDSALYLCASSLAGGPYEQYFGPGTRLTVT.